Listed below are T cell receptor beta chains from one sample, sequenced in a study of OX40 agonist ivuxolimab in advanced cancers. The data were produced by immunoSEQ multiplex PCR, yet TCRdb's version contains in-frame clones alone and is incomplete. The sample has some 77,000 clones; 90% to 95% are singletons. The starting material was CD4+ or CD8+ T cells sorted from blood, obtained in a trial of the OX40 agonist ivuxolimab. The receptors originated from an adult with an advanced solid tumor such as melanoma, head and neck, liver or kidney cancer. Both conserved end residues are trimmed from each CDR3.

CDR3aa,j_gene,v_gene
ASSLDGHGPPNYGYT,TRBJ1-2,TRBV7-2
ATSGGNKGGYT,TRBJ1-2,TRBV27
ASSLSAGLTYEQY,TRBJ2-7,TRBV27
ASSPANTGELF,TRBJ2-2,TRBV5-1
ASRKDKPAPDRNGVGDTEAF,TRBJ1-1,TRBV21-1
ASSRISSYEQY,TRBJ2-7,TRBV7-6
ASSLEGGGYEQY,TRBJ2-7,TRBV5-4
ASSVMGPPTPDTQY,TRBJ2-3,TRBV9
ASSLQGAGNEQY,TRBJ2-7,TRBV5-1
SVESIQGADTDTQY,TRBJ2-3,TRBV29-1
ASSLRTSGGYEQY,TRBJ2-7,TRBV7-9
ASTPPGANTGELF,TRBJ2-2,TRBV19
ASSSATGPYEQY,TRBJ2-7,TRBV19
SVEKTGGGYT,TRBJ1-2,TRBV29-1
ASSLSPTGGVDYGYT,TRBJ1-2,TRBV27
ASSQGSGGYT,TRBJ1-2,TRBV6-6
ASSSILAGTSGSVRGETQY,TRBJ2-5,TRBV27
ASSLYSANTGELF,TRBJ2-2,TRBV27
ASSQSLDTEAF,TRBJ1-1,TRBV14
ASSRDYNSPLH,TRBJ1-6,TRBV28
ASTIIRQGELF,TRBJ2-2,TRBV7-2
SCPVANEQF,TRBJ2-1,TRBV20-1
ASSQLGQTQEAQY,TRBJ2-5,TRBV4-2
SVVKGQRYNEQF,TRBJ2-1,TRBV29-1
ASMGHGAQTNEKLF,TRBJ1-4,TRBV27
ASSRRGQGATEAF,TRBJ1-1,TRBV7-2
ASRDRLSSYNEQF,TRBJ2-1,TRBV18